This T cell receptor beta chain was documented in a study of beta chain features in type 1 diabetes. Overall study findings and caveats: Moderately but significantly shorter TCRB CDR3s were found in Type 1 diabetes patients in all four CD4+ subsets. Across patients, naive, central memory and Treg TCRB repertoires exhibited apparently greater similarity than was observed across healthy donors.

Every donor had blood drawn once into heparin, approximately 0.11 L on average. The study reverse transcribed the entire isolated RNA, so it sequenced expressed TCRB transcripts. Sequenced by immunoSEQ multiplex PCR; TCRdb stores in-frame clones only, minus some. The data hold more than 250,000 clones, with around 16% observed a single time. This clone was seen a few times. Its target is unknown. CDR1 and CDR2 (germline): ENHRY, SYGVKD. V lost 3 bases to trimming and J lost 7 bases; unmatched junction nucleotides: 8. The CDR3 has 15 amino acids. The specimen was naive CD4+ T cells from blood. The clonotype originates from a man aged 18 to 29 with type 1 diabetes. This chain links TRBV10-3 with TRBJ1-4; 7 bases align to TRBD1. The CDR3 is CAISDSRGTAEKLFF. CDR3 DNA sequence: TGTGCCATCAGTGATAGTAGGGGGACAGCTGAAAAACTGTTTTTT.